The clone carrying this T cell receptor beta chain was observed a handful of times. This sample is part of a study of blood T cell repertoires in COVID-19. Study information: The United States, Italy and Spain were the sources of the acute and convalescent COVID-19 samples. Sources were T cells, B-cell-depleted T cells, or PBMCs; the material itself was cDNA or gDNA.

The CDR3 is 16 amino acids. CDR1 MNHNY and CDR2 SVGAGI come from the germline V gene (reference sequence). Trimming took off 6 bases at V and 3 bases at J, with 18 bases between the two ends. Original processing notes: Reference gene primers were amplified, and this amplification served to estimate nucleated cell counts. The data were produced by immunoSEQ multiplex PCR, yet TCRdb's version contains in-frame clones alone and is incomplete. V, J and clone size are taken as reported in that table, and D and trimming were inferred from the DNA itself. The repertoire holds roughly 250,000 clones, with approximately 78% as singletons.

The sequenced sample was peripheral blood. The source of this sequence is a woman aged 55-70 years with active or convalescent COVID-19. The chain combines TRBV6-6 with TRBJ1-3; D is undetermined. The CDR3 spells CASSGRELVGGNTIYF. CDR3 DNA sequence: TGTGCCAGCAGCGGCCGGGAGTTGGTAGGTGGAAACACCATATATTTT.